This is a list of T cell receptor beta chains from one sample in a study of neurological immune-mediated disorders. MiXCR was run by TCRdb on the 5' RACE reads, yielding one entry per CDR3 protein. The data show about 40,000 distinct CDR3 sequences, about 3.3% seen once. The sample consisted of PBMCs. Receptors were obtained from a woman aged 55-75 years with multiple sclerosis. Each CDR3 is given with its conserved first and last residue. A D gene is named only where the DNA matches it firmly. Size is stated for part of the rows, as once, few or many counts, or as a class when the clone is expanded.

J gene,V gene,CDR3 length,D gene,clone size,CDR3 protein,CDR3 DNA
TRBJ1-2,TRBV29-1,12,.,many,CSAHSAAWGYTF,TGCAGCGCCCATAGCGCGGCCTGGGGCTACACCTTC
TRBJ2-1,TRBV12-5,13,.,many,CASGLGQFNEQFF,TGTGCTAGTGGTTTGGGACAGTTCAATGAGCAGTTCTTC
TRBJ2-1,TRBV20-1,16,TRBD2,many,CSARDASRGDYNEQFF,TGCAGTGCTAGAGATGCATCGCGGGGGGACTACAATGAGCAGTTCTTC
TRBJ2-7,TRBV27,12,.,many,CASRTGAYEQYF,TGTGCCAGCAGGACGGGAGCCTACGAGCAGTACTTC
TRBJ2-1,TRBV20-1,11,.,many,CSARADNEQFF,TGCAGTGCTAGAGCAGACAATGAGCAGTTCTTC
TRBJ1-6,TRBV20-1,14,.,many,CSARSLAENSPLHF,TGCAGTGCTAGATCTTTGGCAGAAAATTCACCCCTCCACTTT
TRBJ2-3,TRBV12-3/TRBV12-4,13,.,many,CASSVGHTDTQYF,TGTGCCAGCAGTGTCGGGCACACAGATACGCAGTATTTT
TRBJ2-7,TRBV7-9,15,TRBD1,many,CASSHNRGPAYEQYF,TGTGCCAGCAGCCACAACAGGGGACCAGCCTACGAGCAGTACTTC
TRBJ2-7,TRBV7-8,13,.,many,CASSLRGGGEQYF,TGTGCCAGCAGCTTAAGAGGGGGAGGCGAGCAGTACTTC
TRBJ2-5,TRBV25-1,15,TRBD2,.,CASSVPAGLQETQYF,TGTGCCAGCAGTGTTCCAGCGGGGCTGCAAGAGACCCAGTACTTC
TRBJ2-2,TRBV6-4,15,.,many,CASSELASNTGELFF,TGTGCCAGCAGTGAGCTAGCCTCGAACACCGGGGAGCTGTTTTTT
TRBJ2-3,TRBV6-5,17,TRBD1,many,CASSIGTGGAGTDTQYF,TGTGCCAGCAGTATCGGGACAGGGGGCGCCGGCACAGATACGCAGTATTTT
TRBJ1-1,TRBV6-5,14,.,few,CASSLNRRNTEAFF,TGTGCCAGCAGCCTCAATCGAAGGAACACTGAAGCTTTCTTT
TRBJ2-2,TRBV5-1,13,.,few,CASRRGNTGELFF,TGCGCCAGCAGACGGGGTAACACCGGGGAGCTGTTTTTT
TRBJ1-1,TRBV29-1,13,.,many,CSVAPTGSGEAFF,TGCAGCGTTGCCCCGACAGGTTCCGGTGAAGCTTTCTTT
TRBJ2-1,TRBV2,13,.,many,CASSGTPDNEQFF,TGTGCCAGCAGTGGGACACCAGACAATGAGCAGTTCTTC
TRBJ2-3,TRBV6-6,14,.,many,CASRLQALTDTQYF,TGTGCCAGCAGATTACAGGCCCTCACAGATACGCAGTATTTT
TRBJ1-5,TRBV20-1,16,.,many,CSAGQLTSEINQPQHF,TGCAGTGCTGGACAGCTTACCTCCGAAATTAATCAGCCCCAGCATTTT
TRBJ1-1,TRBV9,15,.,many,CASSVESAPNTEAFF,TGTGCCAGCAGCGTAGAGTCAGCACCGAACACTGAAGCTTTCTTT
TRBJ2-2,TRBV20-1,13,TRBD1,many,CSARRTGTGELFF,TGCAGTGCTAGACGGACAGGGACCGGGGAGCTGTTTTTT
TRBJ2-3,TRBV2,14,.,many,CASSRDTAPDTQYF,TGTGCCAGCAGCCGGGACACGGCACCAGATACGCAGTATTTT
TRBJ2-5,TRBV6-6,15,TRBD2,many,CASSQTSGGAETQYF,TGTGCCAGCAGTCAGACTAGCGGGGGGGCAGAGACCCAGTACTTC
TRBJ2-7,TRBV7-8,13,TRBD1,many,CASSFDRGDEQYF,TGTGCCAGCAGCTTCGACAGGGGAGACGAGCAGTACTTC
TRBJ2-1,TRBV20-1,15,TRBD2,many,CSARPLAGGDNEQFF,TGCAGTGCACGCCCACTAGCGGGGGGGGACAATGAGCAGTTCTTC
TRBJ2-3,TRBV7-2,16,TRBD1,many,CASSLARGQRGSTQYF,TGTGCCAGCAGCTTAGCGAGGGGACAGCGAGGTTCTACGCAGTATTTT
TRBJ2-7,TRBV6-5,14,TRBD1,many,CATRTGGASYEQYF,TGTGCCACCCGGACAGGGGGCGCCTCCTACGAGCAGTACTTC
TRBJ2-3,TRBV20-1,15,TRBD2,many,CSAMRVAGGTDTQYF,TGCAGTGCTATGAGGGTAGCGGGCGGCACAGATACGCAGTATTTT
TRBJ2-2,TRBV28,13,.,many,CASSFVPTGELFF,TGTGCCAGCAGTTTCGTTCCGACCGGGGAGCTGTTTTTT
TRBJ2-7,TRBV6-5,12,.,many,CASSYDGYEQYF,TGTGCCAGCAGTTACGACGGTTACGAGCAGTACTTC
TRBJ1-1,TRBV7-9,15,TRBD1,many,CASSFGDREIAEAFF,TGTGCCAGCAGCTTCGGCGACAGGGAAATCGCTGAAGCTTTCTTT
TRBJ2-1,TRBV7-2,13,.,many,CASSSPGPNEQFF,TGTGCCAGCAGCTCGCCGGGACCCAATGAGCAGTTCTTC
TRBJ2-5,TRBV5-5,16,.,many,CASSQAQAVLQETQYF,TGTGCCAGCAGCCAGGCCCAGGCCGTTCTGCAAGAGACCCAGTACTTC
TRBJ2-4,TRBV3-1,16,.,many,CASSPTVILAKNIQYF,TGTGCCAGCAGCCCGACAGTTATACTAGCCAAAAACATTCAGTACTTC
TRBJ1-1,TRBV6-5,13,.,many,CASSLTVNTEAFF,TGTGCCAGCAGTCTGACAGTGAACACTGAAGCTTTCTTT
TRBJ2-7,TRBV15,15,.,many,CATSRDQEGLYEQYF,TGTGCCACCAGCAGAGATCAGGAAGGGTTATACGAGCAGTACTTC
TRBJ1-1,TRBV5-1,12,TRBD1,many,CASSLDRGGAFF,TGCGCCAGCAGCTTGGACAGGGGTGGTGCTTTCTTT
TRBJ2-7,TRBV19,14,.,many,CASSIASIRSEQYF,TGTGCCAGTAGTATAGCCAGCATCCGGAGCGAGCAGTACTTC
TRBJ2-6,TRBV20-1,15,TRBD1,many,CSARTGATGANVLTF,TGCAGTGCTAGGACAGGGGCCACTGGGGCCAACGTCCTGACTTTC
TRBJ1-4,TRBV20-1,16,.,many,CSARDLPGLSNEKLFF,TGCAGTGCTAGAGATCTCCCGGGGCTAAGCAATGAAAAACTGTTTTTT
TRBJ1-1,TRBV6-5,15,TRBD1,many,CASSYARTGNTEAFF,TGTGCCAGCAGTTACGCAAGGACAGGGAACACTGAAGCTTTCTTT
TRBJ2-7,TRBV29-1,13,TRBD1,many,CSVGGQGQVEQYF,TGCAGCGTTGGGGGACAGGGCCAGGTCGAGCAGTACTTC
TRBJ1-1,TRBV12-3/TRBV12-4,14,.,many,CASSFLRGGTEAFF,TGTGCCAGCAGTTTCCTTCGGGGTGGTACTGAAGCTTTCTTT
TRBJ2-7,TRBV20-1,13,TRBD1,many,CSAPDRVTYEQYF,TGCAGTGCCCCGGACAGGGTCACCTACGAGCAGTACTTC
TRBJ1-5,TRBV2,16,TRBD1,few,CASSEAEAGGNQPQHF,TGTGCCAGCAGTGAAGCGGAAGCAGGGGGGAATCAGCCCCAGCATTTT
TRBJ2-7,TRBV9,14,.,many,CASSFDPRGAEQYF,TGTGCCAGCAGCTTCGACCCTCGGGGTGCCGAGCAGTACTTC
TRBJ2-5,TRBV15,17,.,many,CATSRSGPRDGEVTQYF,TGTGCCACCAGCAGATCCGGACCGCGGGACGGCGAAGTGACCCAGTACTTC
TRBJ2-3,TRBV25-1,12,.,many,CASSEIADTQYF,TGTGCCAGCAGTGAAATAGCGGATACGCAGTATTTT
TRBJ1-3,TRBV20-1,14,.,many,CSARDSPGGNTIYF,TGCAGTGCTAGAGATTCCCCTGGGGGAAACACCATATATTTT
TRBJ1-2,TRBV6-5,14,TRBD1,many,CASSPGTGIYGYTF,TGTGCCAGCAGCCCTGGGACAGGCATCTATGGCTACACCTTC
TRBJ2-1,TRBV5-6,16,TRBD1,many,CASSFGAGGSYNEQFF,TGTGCCAGCAGCTTTGGGGCAGGGGGCTCCTACAATGAGCAGTTCTTC
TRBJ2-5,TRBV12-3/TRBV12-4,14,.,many,CASLPGHHQETQYF,TGTGCCAGCCTTCCAGGACATCACCAAGAGACCCAGTACTTC
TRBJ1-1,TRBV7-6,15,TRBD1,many,CASSLKSTGGTEAFF,TGTGCCAGCAGCTTAAAATCAACAGGGGGGACTGAAGCTTTCTTT
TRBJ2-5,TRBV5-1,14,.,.,CASSSGGPQETQYF,TGCGCCAGCAGCTCGGGGGGCCCCCAAGAGACCCAGTACTTC
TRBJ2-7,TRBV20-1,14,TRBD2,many,CSAGGLAGAYEQYF,TGCAGTGCAGGGGGACTAGCGGGGGCCTACGAGCAGTACTTC
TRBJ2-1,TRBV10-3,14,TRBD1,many,CAISEGQGRHEQFF,TGTGCCATCAGTGAGGGACAGGGCCGGCATGAGCAGTTCTTC
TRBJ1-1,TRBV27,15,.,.,CASNHPGKLNTEAFF,TGTGCCAGCAATCATCCGGGAAAGTTGAACACTGAAGCTTTCTTT
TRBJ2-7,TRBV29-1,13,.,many,CSVESDRAYEQYF,TGCAGCGTTGAATCGGACCGAGCCTACGAGCAGTACTTC